Listed below are T cell receptor beta chains from one sample, sequenced in a study of blood T cell repertoires in COVID-19. Clones were read by immunoSEQ multiplex PCR, and TCRdb kept only the in-frame ones, dropping some. The table has 250,000 to 350,000 clones, around 90% seen once. Sample: PBMCs or T cells enriched from blood (not recorded which). These receptors all come from a woman between 18 and 29 years old with acute COVID-19. Both conserved end residues are part of each CDR3. D genes are given only for firm matches. Size is omitted from some rows. Given values are once, few, many or a class for expanded clones.

CDR3 DNA,CDR3 protein,D gene,J gene,clone size,V gene
TGTGCCAGCAGTTCGACCCGGGAACACATTCAGTACTTC,CASSSTREHIQYF,.,TRBJ2-4,.,TRBV6-6
TGTGCCAGCAGCCTCGGGACTAGCGCCTACGAGCAGTACTTC,CASSLGTSAYEQYF,TRBD2,TRBJ2-7,once,TRBV27
TGTGCCAGCAGCTTCCAGGGGGTTGAGACCCAGTACTTC,CASSFQGVETQYF,TRBD1,TRBJ2-5,.,TRBV5-6
TGTGCCAGCTCACCGTACCGGGACAGGGTAGTCTATGGCTACACCTTC,CASSPYRDRVVYGYTF,TRBD1,TRBJ1-2,.,TRBV18
TGTGCCAGCAGCTTGGATCATAGGACTACCGGCAAAGAGACCCAGTACTTC,CASSLDHRTTGKETQYF,.,TRBJ2-5,.,TRBV5-6
TGTGCCAGCAGTGAGGGACTAGGGGGGAATGAGCAGTTCTTC,CASSEGLGGNEQFF,TRBD2,TRBJ2-1,.,TRBV6-4
TGCAGCGTTGACGGGTCTAGCGGGACCCCTGTTACAGATACGCAGTATTTT,CSVDGSSGTPVTDTQYF,TRBD2,TRBJ2-3,.,TRBV29-1
TGTGCCAGCAGCCCTCAGACTAGCGGGAGGGCGCAGGGGGCACTCGAGTACTTC,CASSPQTSGRAQGALEYF,TRBD2,TRBJ2-5,.,TRBV5-4
TGTGCCAGCAGCCAATACAGGGGGCCGATGGAAACTGAAGCTTTCTTT,CASSQYRGPMETEAFF,TRBD1,TRBJ1-1,.,TRBV11-1
TGTGCCAGTACCCCGGCGGGGCCCGACAATGAGCAGTTCTTC,CASTPAGPDNEQFF,.,TRBJ2-1,.,TRBV19
TGTGCCAGCAGTCGCCTGAGCTCTGGGGCCAACGTCCTGACTTTC,CASSRLSSGANVLTF,.,TRBJ2-6,.,TRBV7-2
TGTGCCACCAGTGGAAATCCGACAGGGGAGGACACTGAAGCTTTCTTT,CATSGNPTGEDTEAFF,TRBD1,TRBJ1-1,.,TRBV24-1
TGTGCCAGCAGTTACAGCGGGAGGACAGATACGCAGTATTTT,CASSYSGRTDTQYF,TRBD2,TRBJ2-3,few,TRBV6-2/TRBV6-3
TGCGCCAGCAGCTTGGGCCAAGCCGGCCAAGAGACCCAGTACTTC,CASSLGQAGQETQYF,.,TRBJ2-5,.,TRBV5-1
TGTGCCAGCAGTGAAGATAGGAGCTCTGGAAACACCATATATTTT,CASSEDRSSGNTIYF,.,TRBJ1-3,.,TRBV6-1
TGTGCCAGCGCCCTGAGGAGGGACACTGAAGCTTTCTTT,CASALRRDTEAFF,.,TRBJ1-1,.,TRBV3-1/TRBV3-2
TGTGCCAGTCGCCTAGCGGGCTCCTACAATGAGCAGTTCTTC,CASRLAGSYNEQFF,TRBD2,TRBJ2-1,.,TRBV27
TGTGCCATCGCGGGAGGAACAGATACGCAGTATTTT,CAIAGGTDTQYF,TRBD2,TRBJ2-3,.,TRBV10-3
TGTGCCTGGAGTGTGGGGGGCTCCTACGAGCAGTACTTC,CAWSVGGSYEQYF,.,TRBJ2-7,.,TRBV30
TGTGCCAGCTCACCAAGCGGTGAGCAGTTCTTC,CASSPSGEQFF,.,TRBJ2-1,.,TRBV18
TGTGCCAGCAGCTTCGGAGACAGGGAGAGTCAGCCCCAGCATTTT,CASSFGDRESQPQHF,TRBD1,TRBJ1-5,.,TRBV5-6
TGTGCCAGCAGCTGGGGGCGATTGGAGAATTCACCCCTCCACTTT,CASSWGRLENSPLHF,.,TRBJ1-6,.,TRBV7-2
TGCGCCAGCGTTCTCTTTAGACAGTGGGATCAGCCCCAGCATTTT,CASVLFRQWDQPQHF,.,TRBJ1-5,.,TRBV10-1
TGTGCCAGTAGTGCCCAACAGGGGGCAACGGGCTACGAGCAGTACTTC,CASSAQQGATGYEQYF,TRBD1,TRBJ2-7,few,TRBV19
TGTGCCAGCAGTGAAGTTAGGCCCCCCGCAGGGGGCACTGAAGCTTTCTTT,CASSEVRPPAGGTEAFF,TRBD1,TRBJ1-1,.,TRBV2
TGTGCCAGCAGTCACCCTTCGCTATACTACGAGCAGTACTTC,CASSHPSLYYEQYF,.,TRBJ2-7,once,TRBV2
TGTGCCAGCAGTGAATCAGGGGGCCGGTTCTTC,CASSESGGRFF,TRBD1,TRBJ2-1,.,TRBV25-1
TGTGCCAGCACCAGCACAGGGGGCGGGTGGGAAAAACTGTTTTTT,CASTSTGGGWEKLFF,TRBD1,TRBJ1-4,.,TRBV28
TGTGCCAGCAGCTTGCTACTAGCGGGAGGTGAGCAGTTCTTC,CASSLLLAGGEQFF,TRBD2,TRBJ2-1,.,TRBV5-4
TGTGCCAGCAGCTTAAGGGACAGGGGCTATAATTCACCCCTCCACTTT,CASSLRDRGYNSPLHF,TRBD1,TRBJ1-6,.,TRBV7-9
TGTGCCAGCAGTTCCATTCCCGGGGGGACTGGGGCCAACGTCCTGACTTTC,CASSSIPGGTGANVLTF,TRBD2,TRBJ2-6,.,TRBV6-2/TRBV6-3